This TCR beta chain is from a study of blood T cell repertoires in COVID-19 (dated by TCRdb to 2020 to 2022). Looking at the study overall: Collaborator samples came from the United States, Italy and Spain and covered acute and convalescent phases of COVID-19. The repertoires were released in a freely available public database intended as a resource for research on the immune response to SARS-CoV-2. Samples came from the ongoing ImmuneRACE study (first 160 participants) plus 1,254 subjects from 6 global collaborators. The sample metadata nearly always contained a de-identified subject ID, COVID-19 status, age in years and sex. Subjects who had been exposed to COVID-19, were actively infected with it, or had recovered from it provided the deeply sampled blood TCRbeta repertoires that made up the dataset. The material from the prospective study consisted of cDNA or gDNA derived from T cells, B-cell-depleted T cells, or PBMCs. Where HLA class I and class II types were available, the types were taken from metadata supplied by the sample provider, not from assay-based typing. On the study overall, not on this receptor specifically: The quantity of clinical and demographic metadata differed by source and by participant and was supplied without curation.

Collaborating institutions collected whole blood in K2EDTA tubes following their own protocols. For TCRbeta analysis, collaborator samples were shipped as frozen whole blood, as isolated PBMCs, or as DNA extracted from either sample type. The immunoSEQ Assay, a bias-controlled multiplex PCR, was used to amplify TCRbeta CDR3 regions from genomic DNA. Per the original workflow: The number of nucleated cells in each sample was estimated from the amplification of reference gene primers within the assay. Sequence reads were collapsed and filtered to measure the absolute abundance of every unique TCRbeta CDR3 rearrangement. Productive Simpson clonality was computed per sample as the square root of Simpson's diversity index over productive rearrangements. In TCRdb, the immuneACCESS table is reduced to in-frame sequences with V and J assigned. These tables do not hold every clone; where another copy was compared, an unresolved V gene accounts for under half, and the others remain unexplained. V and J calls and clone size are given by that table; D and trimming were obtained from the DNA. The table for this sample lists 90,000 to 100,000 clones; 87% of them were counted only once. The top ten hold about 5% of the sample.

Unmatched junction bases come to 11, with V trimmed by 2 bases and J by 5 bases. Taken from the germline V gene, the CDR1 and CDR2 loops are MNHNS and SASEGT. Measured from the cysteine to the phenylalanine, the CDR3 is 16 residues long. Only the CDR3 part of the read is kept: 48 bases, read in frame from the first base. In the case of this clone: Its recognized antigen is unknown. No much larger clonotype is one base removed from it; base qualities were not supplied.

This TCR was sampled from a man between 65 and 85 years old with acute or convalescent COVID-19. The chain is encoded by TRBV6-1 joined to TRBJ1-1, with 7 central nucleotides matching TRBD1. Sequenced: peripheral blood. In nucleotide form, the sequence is TGTGCCAGCAGTGAACGCTCAGGGGGAAGAGGGACTGAAGCTTTCTTT. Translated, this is CASSERSGGRGTEAFF.